Following are 13 T cell receptor beta chains from one sample sequenced in a study of blood T cell repertoires in COVID-19. Here immunoSEQ multiplex PCR was the method, and the copy in TCRdb shows in-frame clones only, minus some. The sample consists of 35,000 to 40,000 clones, roughly nine tenths of them appearing once. The sample taken for sequencing was peripheral blood. The source of these receptors is a man aged 55-75 years with COVID-19, enrolled during active disease.

The gene calls are TRBV10-2 and TRBJ2-1, with D perhaps TRBD2 (6 bases). This CDR3 contains 12 residues. V dropped 8 bases and J dropped 9 bases, with 14 bases sitting between them. The germline V gene has CDR1 WSHSY and CDR2 SAAADI. The DNA for the CDR3 is TGCGCCAGCTCCACGGGAGTCACTGAGCAGTTCTTC. It is translated as CASSTGVTEQFF.

The chain joins TRBV19 to TRBJ2-7, with 15 nucleotides matching TRBD2. With 4 bases clipped from V and 0 bases from J, the junction kept 4 bases outside the gene matches. This CDR3 comprises 17 residues. Germline V gene sequence: CDR1 LNHDA, CDR2 SQIVND (reference sequence). This chain's CDR3 is CASSSWTSGRASYEQYF. The CDR3 DNA is TGTGCCAGTAGTAGTTGGACTAGCGGGAGGGCCTCCTACGAGCAGTACTTC.

This chain joins TRBV7-3 and TRBJ2-1; weak D call: TRBD2 (6 bases). Trimming stripped 3 bases from V and 8 bases from J, with 14 bases between. The CDR3 runs to 14 residues. The germline gives CDR1 SGHTA, CDR2 FQGTGA. The CDR3 spells CASSLGLALDEQFF. The CDR3 region has the DNA TGTGCCAGCAGCTTGGGGCTAGCGTTGGATGAGCAGTTCTTC. Supplemented by reference TRBV7-3 and TRBJ2-1, the full variable domain reads GAGVSQTPSNKVTEKGKYVELRCDPISGHTALYWYRQSLGQGPEFLIYFQGTGAADDSGLPNDRFFAVRPEGSVSTLKIQRTERGDSAVYLCASSLGLALDEQFFGPGTRLTVL.

The gene calls are TRBV10-3 and TRBJ2-1; 10 bases align to TRBD2. The CDR3 extends over 15 amino acids. The V segment lost 6 bases and the J segment 7 bases; nucleotides outside the gene matches: 9. The germline V gene has CDR1 ENHRY and CDR2 SYGVKD. CDR3 region: CAISEAGGRKNEQFF. The CDR3 DNA follows: TGTGCCATCAGCGAAGCGGGAGGGAGAAAAAATGAGCAGTTCTTC.

The CDR3 region is CASSWMFRTGGNQETQYF. The CDR3 nucleotides read TGCGCCAGCAGCTGGATGTTTAGGACAGGAGGAAACCAAGAGACCCAGTACTTC. V is TRBV5-1 and J is TRBJ2-5, with TRBD1 identical over 7 bases. CDR3 size: 18 residues. Germline V lookup: CDR1 SGHRS, CDR2 YFSETQ. Unmatched junction bases numbered 14, after V lost 3 bases and J lost 0 bases.

This chain connects TRBV29-1 to TRBJ2-7, with TRBD1 matching 10 bases. The CDR3 extends over 15 amino acids. Germline loops: CDR1 SQVTM, CDR2 ANQGSEA. V gave up 6 bases and J gave up 5 bases; unmatched junction bases: 13. The CDR3 region is CSVRGGQGPANEQYF. The CDR3 coding sequence is TGCAGCGTAAGAGGGGGACAGGGGCCAGCTAACGAGCAGTACTTC.

The rearrangement joins TRBV20-1 to TRBJ2-7; 8 positions agree with TRBD2. From germline, CDR1 is DFQATT and CDR2 SNEGSKA (reference sequence). V dropped 3 bases and J dropped 3; count of bases not matched to a gene: 7. The CDR3 spans 14 residues. The CDR3, as DNA: TGCAGTGCTAGTGCGCGGGAGGTTATCTACGAGCAGTACTTC. Its protein is CSASAREVIYEQYF.

V usage is TRBV6-5 and J usage is TRBJ1-5, with a tentative D call TRBD1 (5 bases). Trimming removed 6 bases at V and 9 bases at J, with 18 bases between. Per the germline V gene, CDR1 is MNHEY and CDR2 is SVGAGI. This CDR3 spans 14 amino acids. CDR3 in DNA: TGTGCCAGCAGCCCCAGCCAGGGAGGGTCGCCCCAGCATTTT. Its protein is CASSPSQGGSPQHF.

This rearrangement joins TRBV30 to TRBJ2-5; D may be TRBD2 (7 bases). CDR3 size: 16 residues. The V end was cut by 0 bases, the J end by 4 bases, with 18 bases between. CDR1 is GTSNPN, CDR2 SVGIG, per germline (reference sequence). CDR3 nucleotides: TGTGCCTGGAGTGTAAGGGGGTCCACGGGAGGAGAGACCCAGTACTTC. It specifies CAWSVRGSTGGETQYF. Based on the CDR3 plus reference TRBV30 and TRBJ2-5, the full variable domain is SQTIHQWPATLVQPVGSPLSLECTVEGTSNPNLYWYRQAAGRGLQLLFYSVGIGQISSEVPQNLSASRPQDRQFILSSKKLLLSDSGFYLCAWSVRGSTGGETQYFGPGTRLLVL.

The chain employs TRBV6-1 and TRBJ2-1, with 8 bases lining up with TRBD2. V was clipped by 3 bases and J by 7 bases; unmatched bases: 11. CDR1 MNHNS and CDR2 SASEGT come from the germline V gene. The CDR3 is 16 amino acids. The CDR3 coding sequence is TGTGCCAGCAGTGATGTAGGGTCGGGGGGGCAAAATGAGCAGTTCTTC. This encodes CASSDVGSGGQNEQFF.

The chain has TRBV5-1 and TRBJ2-3; 9 bases match TRBD1. The junction had 3 bases not matched to a gene; V was cut back by 0 bases and J by 4 bases. The V gene's germline CDR1 is SGHRS and CDR2 YFSETQ. The CDR3 sequence is 15 residues long. The CDR3 protein is CASSLDGTGPDTQYF. In nucleotides, the CDR3 is TGCGCCAGCAGCTTGGATGGGACAGGGCCAGATACGCAGTATTTT.

This chain connects TRBV19 to TRBJ1-2, with 8 bases matching TRBD1. The CDR3 is 14 residues long. Germline assignment: CDR1 LNHDA and CDR2 SQIVND (reference sequence). The ends lost 6 bases at V and 6 bases at J; junction bases unmatched: 9. CDR3 coding DNA: TGTGCCAGTAGCACCGGGACAGGTATAGATGGCTACACCTTC. Translation gives CASSTGTGIDGYTF. Looking up the rest from reference TRBV19 and TRBJ1-2 gives the full variable domain: DGGITQSPKYLFRKEGQNVTLSCEQNLNHDAMYWYRQDPGQGLRLIYYSQIVNDFQKGDIAEGYSVSREKKESFPLTVTSAQKNPTAFYLCASSTGTGIDGYTFGSGTRLTVV.

The chain links TRBV28 to TRBJ2-4; D may be TRBD1 (6 bases). The CDR3 spans 20 residues. The germline V and J ends were trimmed by 7 bases and 1 base, with 29 bases remaining between them. Germline CDR1 is MDHEN and CDR2 is SYDVKM. CDR3 nucleotide sequence: TGTGCCAGCAACCTAACTCACAGGACAGCCTCCTTGGGGGCCAAAAACATTCAGTACTTC. This gives the protein CASNLTHRTASLGAKNIQYF.